Listed below are T cell receptor beta chains from one sample, sequenced in a study of T-cell memory formation after mild COVID-19. Each CDR3 protein gets one entry after TCRdb re-called the 5' RACE reads with MiXCR. The top ten clones hold over 4% of a sample with 100,000 to 150,000 distinct CDR3 sequences, approximately 17% of them seen once. The sample comprised PBMCs or a T cell subset sorted from them (not recorded which). These receptors came from a man aged 18 to 35 who had mild COVID-19 (a few samples of this study predate the infection). Cell type and time point are not known. Each CDR3 is given with its conserved first and last residue. Each record gives: J gene, V gene, clone size, D gene, CDR3 DNA, CDR3 protein. The D gene is left open where the match is weak. Rows may omit the clone size; those that give it use once, few, many or a size class.

>TRBJ2-7|TRBV7-2|-|-
TGTGCCAGCAGGTTAAGGGTCCCTGGGGTATACGAGCAGTACTTC
CASRLRVPGVYEQYF
>TRBJ1-5|TRBV12-3/TRBV12-4|many|TRBD1
TGTGCCAGCAGTCTCGGACAGGGGCGAGTAAGCAATCAGCCCCAGCATTTT
CASSLGQGRVSNQPQHF
>TRBJ2-1|TRBV5-4|-|TRBD1
TGTGCCAGCAGCCCGGCTGGCGACAGGGGGGTGGTTGAGCAGTTCTTC
CASSPAGDRGVVEQFF
>TRBJ2-1|TRBV5-1|-|-
TGCGCCAGCAGCTTGCCCGACCCGTACAATGAGCAGTTCTTC
CASSLPDPYNEQFF
>TRBJ2-6|TRBV18|few|-
TGTGCCAGCTCACCACCGGTGGGGGCTGGGGCCAACGTCCTGACTTTC
CASSPPVGAGANVLTF
>TRBJ2-1|TRBV4-2|-|TRBD1
TGTGCCAGCAGCCGCTCTTGGGACAGGGACGGATACAATGAGCAGTTCTTC
CASSRSWDRDGYNEQFF
>TRBJ2-6|TRBV10-3|few|-
TGTGCCAGCAGACCACAGTTGTCTGGGGCCAACGTCCTGACTTTC
CASRPQLSGANVLTF
>TRBJ1-1|TRBV10-3|-|TRBD1
TGTGCCATCAGGGGGACAGGCAACCTAAACACTGAAGCTTTCTTT
CAIRGTGNLNTEAFF
>TRBJ2-3|TRBV6-2/TRBV6-3|few|TRBD2
TGTGCCAGCCATGGACCCCTAGGACTAGCGGGTGGAGATACGCAGTATTTT
CASHGPLGLAGGDTQYF
>TRBJ1-2|TRBV3-1|few|-
TGTGCCAGCAGCCCGACCGGGACTATTAACTATGGCTACACCTTC
CASSPTGTINYGYTF
>TRBJ1-4|TRBV5-6|-|-
TGTGCCAGCAGCTTGGCCGGGGCTGCAACTAATGAAAAACTGTTTTTT
CASSLAGAATNEKLFF
>TRBJ2-7|TRBV2|-|-
TGTGCCAGCACGGCAGAGACCTACGAGCAGTACTTC
CASTAETYEQYF
>TRBJ2-5|TRBV20-1|-|-
TGCAGTGCTAGAGGAGTGATGGAGGGGGGGGCCCAGTACTTC
CSARGVMEGGAQYF
>TRBJ2-1|TRBV16|few|TRBD2
TGTGCCAGCAGCCCCTCGGGAGGGGTAATGGCCTACAATGAGCAGTTCTTC
CASSPSGGVMAYNEQFF
>TRBJ2-5|TRBV20-1|many|-
TGCAGTGCAACCTCCGGGACCCCCCCGGCCCAGTACTTC
CSATSGTPPAQYF
>TRBJ1-1|TRBV30|-|-
TGTGCGAGTAGGACCCCGAACACTGAAGCTTTCTTT
CASRTPNTEAFF
>TRBJ2-7|TRBV12-3/TRBV12-4|-|-
TGTGCCAGCAGTTTTATTGCCTACGAGCAGTACTTC
CASSFIAYEQYF
>TRBJ2-1|TRBV20-1|many|-
TGCAGTGCTAGAGGTACTAGCCCCAGTGCGGGAGAGCAGTTCTTC
CSARGTSPSAGEQFF
>TRBJ1-6|TRBV7-6|many|-
TGTGCCAGCAGCTTAGCGCGGGATTCACCCCTCCACTTT
CASSLARDSPLHF
>TRBJ2-3|TRBV21-1|few|-
TGTGCCAGCAGCAAGGGACCGATTAGCACAGATACGCAGTATTTT
CASSKGPISTDTQYF
>TRBJ2-5|TRBV5-1|-|-
TGCGCCAGCAGCTTGGATTCCTCGGGAGAGACCCAGTACTTC
CASSLDSSGETQYF
>TRBJ2-2|TRBV7-3|few|-
TGTGCCAGCAGCCCAAGGGGGGTTTCGAACACCGGGGAGCTGTTTTTT
CASSPRGVSNTGELFF
>TRBJ2-5|TRBV7-2|many|-
TGTGCCAGCAGCTTACTAGAGCGATGGGGGACCCAGTACTTC
CASSLLERWGTQYF
>TRBJ1-2|TRBV29-1|-|-
TGCAGCGTTGCGGGAGAACGGGGACTTAACTATGGCTACACCTTC
CSVAGERGLNYGYTF
>TRBJ2-4|TRBV7-2|few|TRBD1
TGTGCCAGCAGCTTAAGGTGGACAGGGGGGGAAAAAGCCAAAAACATTCAGTACTTC
CASSLRWTGGEKAKNIQYF
>TRBJ2-1|TRBV3-2|-|-
TGTGCCAGCACCCCCCCCCTAGCGGGGTGCAACAATGAGCAGTTCTTC
CASTPPLAGCNNEQFF
>TRBJ2-5|TRBV5-1|-|-
TGCGCCAGCAGCTTTCTCGGGGTCGATGGGGAGACCCAGTACTTC
CASSFLGVDGETQYF
>TRBJ2-2|TRBV9|-|-
TGTGCCAGCAGCATACGGGACAAGAACACCGGGGAGCTGTTTTTT
CASSIRDKNTGELFF
>TRBJ1-2|TRBV12-3/TRBV12-4|many|-
TGTGCCAGCAGTCCGGACAGTAACTATGGCTACACCTTC
CASSPDSNYGYTF
>TRBJ1-5|TRBV4-3|many|-
TGCGCCAGCAGCCAAGACAGGGGCAATCAGCCCCAGCATTTT
CASSQDRGNQPQHF
>TRBJ1-3|TRBV7-2|-|-
TGTGCCAGCAGCGGGCTGCGTGGAAACACCATATATTTT
CASSGLRGNTIYF
>TRBJ2-5|TRBV7-2|-|-
TGTGCCAGCAGCTTCCAACGAGGCACCCAAGAGACCCAGTACTTC
CASSFQRGTQETQYF
>TRBJ2-2|TRBV7-3|-|-
TGTGCCAGCAGCTTAAGGCAGGGTGGCACCGGGGAGCTGTTTTTT
CASSLRQGGTGELFF
>TRBJ2-1|TRBV12-3/TRBV12-4|once|TRBD1
TGTGCCAGCAGGGACAGGGGGCCTAAGTACAATGAGCAGTTCTTC
CASRDRGPKYNEQFF
>TRBJ2-5|TRBV7-8|-|TRBD2
TGTGCCGGTGGGGGGGTCCGAGAGACCCAGTACTTC
CAGGGVRETQYF
>TRBJ2-3|TRBV5-8|few|-
TGTGCCAGCAGCACCGACACAGATACGCAGTATTTT
CASSTDTDTQYF
>TRBJ2-7|TRBV5-6|many|-
TGTGCCAGCAGCTCACGTGGGTTAGGGGTCCACGAGCAGTACTTC
CASSSRGLGVHEQYF
>TRBJ1-1|TRBV5-1|-|-
TGCGCCAGCAGCCCGAGGGCCAGGGTGAACACTGAAGCTTTCTTT
CASSPRARVNTEAFF
>TRBJ1-2|TRBV7-9|-|-
TGTGCCAGCAGCTTCCGAGGCTATGGCTACACCTTC
CASSFRGYGYTF
>TRBJ1-2|TRBV7-2|few|-
TGTGCCAGCAGCACCGGGGGGGGAGCCGCGTCATATGGCTACACCTTC
CASSTGGGAASYGYTF
>TRBJ2-3|TRBV15|-|-
TGTGCCATCAGGTCAACTAGCACAGATACGCAGTATTTT
CAIRSTSTDTQYF
>TRBJ1-1|TRBV20-1|-|-
TGCAGTGCTAGACGGGAACTGAACACTGAAGCTTTCTTT
CSARRELNTEAFF